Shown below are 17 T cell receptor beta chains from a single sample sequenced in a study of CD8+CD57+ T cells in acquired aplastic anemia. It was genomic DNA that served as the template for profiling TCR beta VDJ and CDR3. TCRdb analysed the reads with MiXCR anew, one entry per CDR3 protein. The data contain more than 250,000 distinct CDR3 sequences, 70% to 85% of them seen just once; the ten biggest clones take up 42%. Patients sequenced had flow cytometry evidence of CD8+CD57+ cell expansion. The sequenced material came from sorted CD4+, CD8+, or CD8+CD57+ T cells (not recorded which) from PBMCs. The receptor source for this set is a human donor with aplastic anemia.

CDR3 region: CASSNRSEITNQFF. The DNA for the CDR3 is TGTGCCAGTAGTAACAGGAGCGAGATTACTAACCAGTTCTTC. V and J are TRBV19 and TRBJ2-5, with D perhaps matching TRBD1 (5 bases). The DNA matches TRBJ2-1 better at its end, which makes the J call doubtful. The CDR3 contains 14 residues. The V gene's germline CDR1 is LNHDA and CDR2 SQIVND (reference sequence).

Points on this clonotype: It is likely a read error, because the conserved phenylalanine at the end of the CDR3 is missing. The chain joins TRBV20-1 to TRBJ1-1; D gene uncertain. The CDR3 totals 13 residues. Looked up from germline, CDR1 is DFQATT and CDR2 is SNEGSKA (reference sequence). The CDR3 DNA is TGCAGTGCTAGAGAAATAGGGAGCACTGAGGCTTTCTCT. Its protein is CSAREIGSTEAFS.

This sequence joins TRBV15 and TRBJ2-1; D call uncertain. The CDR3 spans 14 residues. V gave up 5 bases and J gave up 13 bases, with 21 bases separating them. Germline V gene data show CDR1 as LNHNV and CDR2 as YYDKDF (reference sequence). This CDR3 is CATSRGSAQENQFF. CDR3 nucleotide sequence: TGTGCCACCAGCCGAGGCAGTGCCCAAGAGAACCAGTTCTTC.

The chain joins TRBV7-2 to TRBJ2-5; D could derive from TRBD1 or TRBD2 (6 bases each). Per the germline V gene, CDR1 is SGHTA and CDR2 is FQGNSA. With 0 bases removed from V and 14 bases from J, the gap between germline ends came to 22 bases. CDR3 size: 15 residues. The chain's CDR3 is CASSLAGGTNTQYYF. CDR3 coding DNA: TGTGCCAGCAGCTTAGCCGGAGGGACAAATACGCAGTATTACTTC.

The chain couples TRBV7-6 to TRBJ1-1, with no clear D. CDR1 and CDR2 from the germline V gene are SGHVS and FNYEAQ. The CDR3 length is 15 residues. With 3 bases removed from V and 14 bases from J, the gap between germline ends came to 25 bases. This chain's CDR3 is CASSFRTIYYAEGFF. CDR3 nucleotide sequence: TGTGCCAGCAGCTTCAGGACCATATATTACGCAGAGGGATTCTTT.

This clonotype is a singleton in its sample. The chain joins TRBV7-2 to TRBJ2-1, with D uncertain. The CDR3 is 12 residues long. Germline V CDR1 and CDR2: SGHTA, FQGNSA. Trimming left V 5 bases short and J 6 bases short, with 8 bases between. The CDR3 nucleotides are TGTGCCAGCAGCCAGAGCCCCAATGAGCAGTTCTTC. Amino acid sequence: CASSQSPNEQFF.

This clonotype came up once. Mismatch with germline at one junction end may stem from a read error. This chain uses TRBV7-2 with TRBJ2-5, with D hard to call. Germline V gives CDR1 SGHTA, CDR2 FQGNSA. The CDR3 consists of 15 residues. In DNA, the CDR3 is TGTGCCAGCAGCTTTAGCCCAACCTGGGCAGAGACCCCGTACTTC. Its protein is CASSFSPTWAETPYF.

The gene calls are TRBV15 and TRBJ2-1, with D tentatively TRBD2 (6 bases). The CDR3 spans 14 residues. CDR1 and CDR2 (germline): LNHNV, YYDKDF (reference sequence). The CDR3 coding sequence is TGTGGCAAGAGGGGCGGAAGCGGGCAAGATACGCAGTTCTTC. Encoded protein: CGKRGGSGQDTQFF.

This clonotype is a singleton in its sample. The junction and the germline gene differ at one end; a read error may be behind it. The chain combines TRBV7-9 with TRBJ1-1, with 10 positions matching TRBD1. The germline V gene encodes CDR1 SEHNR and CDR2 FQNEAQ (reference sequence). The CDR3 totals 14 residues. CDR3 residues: CASSGTGAYRETQF. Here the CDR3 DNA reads TGTGCCAGCAGCGGGACAGGGGCGTATAGGGAGACCCAGTTT.

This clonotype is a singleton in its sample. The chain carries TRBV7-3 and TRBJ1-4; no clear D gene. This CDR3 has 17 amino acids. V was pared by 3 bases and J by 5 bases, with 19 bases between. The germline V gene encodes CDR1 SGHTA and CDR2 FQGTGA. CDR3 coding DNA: TGTGCCAGCAGCTTGCAGACGGACGGGCATGAGAATGAAAAACTGTTTTTT. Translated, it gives CASSLQTDGHENEKLFF.

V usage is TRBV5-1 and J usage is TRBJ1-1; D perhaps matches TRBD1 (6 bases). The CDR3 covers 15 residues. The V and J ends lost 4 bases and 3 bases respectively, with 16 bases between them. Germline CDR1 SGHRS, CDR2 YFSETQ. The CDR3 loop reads CASSDGARGYTEAFF. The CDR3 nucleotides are TGCGCCAGCAGCGATGGGGCAAGGGGGTACACTGAAGCTTTCTTT.

CDR3 protein: CASSKTGTEKETQYF. The CDR3 region has the DNA TGTGCCAGCAGTAAGACCGGGACCGAAAAAGAGACCCAGTACTTC. The rearrangement joins TRBV2 to TRBJ2-5; D is perhaps TRBD1 or TRBD2 (5 bases each). V lost 5 bases and J 3 bases, leaving 16 bases between the germline ends. The CDR3 sequence is 15 residues long. CDR1 and CDR2 (germline): SNHLY, FYNNEI.

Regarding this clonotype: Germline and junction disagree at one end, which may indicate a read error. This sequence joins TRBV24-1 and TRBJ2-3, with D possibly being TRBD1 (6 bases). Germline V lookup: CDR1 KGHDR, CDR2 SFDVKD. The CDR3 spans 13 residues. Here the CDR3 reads CATNRDPQGTLYF. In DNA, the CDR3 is TGTGCCACCAACAGGGACCCGCAGGGTACGCTGTATTTT.

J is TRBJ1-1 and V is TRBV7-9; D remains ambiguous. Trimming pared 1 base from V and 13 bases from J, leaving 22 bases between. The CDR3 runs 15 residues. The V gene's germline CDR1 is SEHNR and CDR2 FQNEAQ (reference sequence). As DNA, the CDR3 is TGTGCCAGCAGCTTAGATCTGAGAGAGATCCGTGGAGATTTCTTT. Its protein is CASSLDLREIRGDFF.

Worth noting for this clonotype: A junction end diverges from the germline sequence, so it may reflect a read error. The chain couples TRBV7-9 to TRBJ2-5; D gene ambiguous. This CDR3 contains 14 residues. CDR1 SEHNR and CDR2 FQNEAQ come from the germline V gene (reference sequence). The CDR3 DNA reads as TGCGCCAGCAGCTTACGCTACAGTGAGCAGTCCTTCGGGTTC. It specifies CASSLRYSEQSFGF.

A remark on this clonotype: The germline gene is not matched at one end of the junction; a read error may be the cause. Written as DNA, the CDR3 is TGTGCCAGCCAGGCTGATAGGGAGCCACAGTCCTTC. Translating it yields CASQADREPQSF. V usage is TRBV7-3 and J usage is TRBJ2-5, with D maybe TRBD2 (5 bases). The CDR3 covers 12 residues. Germline values: CDR1 SGHTA, CDR2 FQGTGA.

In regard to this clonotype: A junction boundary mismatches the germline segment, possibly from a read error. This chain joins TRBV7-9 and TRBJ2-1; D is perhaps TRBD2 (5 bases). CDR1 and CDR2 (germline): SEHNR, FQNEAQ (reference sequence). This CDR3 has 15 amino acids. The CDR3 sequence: CASSFDRRGCNEQFF. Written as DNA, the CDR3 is TGTGCCAGTAGCTTTGATAGAAGAGGGTGCAATGAGCAGTTCTTC.